The entry below describes one T cell receptor beta chain. In this sample, this clonotype turned up many times. The clone's antigen remains unknown. No much larger clone is present one base from it, and per-base qualities are unavailable. Receptor libraries were prepared by 5' RACE. Instrument on record: Illumina MiSeq. TCRdb handled the public reads itself, with Q25 trimming in fastp and clone calling in MiXCR, and kept productive beta chains. Each CDR3 protein gets just one entry, which takes the most common genes and DNA from the rows behind it. The sample contains approximately 50,000 distinct CDR3 sequences, 14% to 15% of them found a single time. 16% of the sample comes from the top ten. After removal of 6 bases from V and 5 bases from J, the junction retains 6 bases not matched to a gene. According to the germline V gene (reference sequence), CDR1 reads MNHNY and CDR2 reads SVGAGI. Reading from cysteine to phenylalanine, the CDR3 counts 13 amino acids. Just CDR3 DNA is preserved here, 39 bases in frame from base 1.

This sample is part of a study of T cells of healthy individuals (dated by TCRdb to 2016 to 2019). The chain is encoded by TRBV6-6 joined to TRBJ1-1; 7 nucleotides in the junction match TRBD1. This TCR came from a human donor in good health. The DNA reads TGTGCCAGCAGGCAAACAGGGGCGACTGAAGCTTTCTTT. This encodes CASRQTGATEAFF.